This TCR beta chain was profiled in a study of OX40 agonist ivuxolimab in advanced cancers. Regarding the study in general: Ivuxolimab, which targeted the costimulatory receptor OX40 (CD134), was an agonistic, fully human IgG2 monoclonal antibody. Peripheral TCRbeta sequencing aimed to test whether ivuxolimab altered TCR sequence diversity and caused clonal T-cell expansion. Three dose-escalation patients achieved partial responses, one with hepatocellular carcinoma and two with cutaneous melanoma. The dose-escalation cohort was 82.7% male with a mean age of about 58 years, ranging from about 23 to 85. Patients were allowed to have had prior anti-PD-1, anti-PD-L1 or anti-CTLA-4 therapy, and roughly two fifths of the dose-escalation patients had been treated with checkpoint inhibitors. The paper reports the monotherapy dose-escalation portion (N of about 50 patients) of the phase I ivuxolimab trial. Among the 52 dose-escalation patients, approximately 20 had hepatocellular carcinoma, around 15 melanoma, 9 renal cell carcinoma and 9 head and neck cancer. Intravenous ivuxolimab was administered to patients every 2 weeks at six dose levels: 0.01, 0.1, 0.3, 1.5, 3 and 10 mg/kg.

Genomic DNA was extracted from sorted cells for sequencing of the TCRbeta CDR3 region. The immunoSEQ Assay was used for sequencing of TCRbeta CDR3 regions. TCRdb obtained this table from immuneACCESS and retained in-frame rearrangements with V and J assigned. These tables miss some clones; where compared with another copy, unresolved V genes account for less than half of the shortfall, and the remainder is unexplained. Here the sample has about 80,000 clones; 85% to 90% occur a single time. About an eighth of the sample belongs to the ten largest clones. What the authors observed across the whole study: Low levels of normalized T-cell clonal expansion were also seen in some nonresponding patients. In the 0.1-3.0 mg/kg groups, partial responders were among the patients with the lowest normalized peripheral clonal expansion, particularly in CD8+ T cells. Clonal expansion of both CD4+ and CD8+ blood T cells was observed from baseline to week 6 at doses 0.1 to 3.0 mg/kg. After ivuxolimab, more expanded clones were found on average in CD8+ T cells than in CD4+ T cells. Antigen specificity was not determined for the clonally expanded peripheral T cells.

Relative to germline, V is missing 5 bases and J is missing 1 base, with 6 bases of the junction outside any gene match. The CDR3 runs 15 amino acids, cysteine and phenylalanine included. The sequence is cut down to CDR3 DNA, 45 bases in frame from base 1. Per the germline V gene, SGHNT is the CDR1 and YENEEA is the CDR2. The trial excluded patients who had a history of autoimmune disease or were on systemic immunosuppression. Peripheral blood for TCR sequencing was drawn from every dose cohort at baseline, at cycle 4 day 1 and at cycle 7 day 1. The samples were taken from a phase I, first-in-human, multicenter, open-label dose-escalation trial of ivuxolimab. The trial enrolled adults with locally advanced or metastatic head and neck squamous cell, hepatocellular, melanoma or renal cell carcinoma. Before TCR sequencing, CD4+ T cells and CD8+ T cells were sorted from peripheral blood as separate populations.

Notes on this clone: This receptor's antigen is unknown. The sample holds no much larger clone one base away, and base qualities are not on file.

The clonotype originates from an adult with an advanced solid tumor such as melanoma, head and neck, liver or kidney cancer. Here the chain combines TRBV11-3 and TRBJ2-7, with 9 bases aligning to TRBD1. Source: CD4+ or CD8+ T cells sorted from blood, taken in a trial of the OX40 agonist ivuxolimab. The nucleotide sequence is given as TGTGCCAGCAGCCAGGACAGGGGTCTATCCTACGAGCAGTACTTC. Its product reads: CASSQDRGLSYEQYF. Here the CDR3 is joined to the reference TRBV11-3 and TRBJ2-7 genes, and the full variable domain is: EAGVVQSPRYKIIEKKQPVAFWCNPISGHNTLYWYLQNLGQGPELLIRYENEEAVDDSQLPKDRFSAERLKGVDSTLKIQPAELGDSAVYLCASSQDRGLSYEQYFGPGTRLTVT.